This T cell receptor beta chain was observed in a study of shared clonotypes between healthy human individuals. Study-wide findings and caveats: Clonotypes shared by all four sorted-subset donors had higher generation probabilities than non-shared clonotypes. Owing to a small donor count, the genetic and exposure-history diversity represented was limited.

V was pared by 2 bases and J by 10 bases, with 12 bases between. Germline V gene lookup returns CDR1 SGHRS and CDR2 YFSETQ. The CDR3 is 12 residues long. A note on this clone: Its antigen is currently unknown.

Clones were read by immunoSEQ multiplex PCR, and TCRdb kept only the in-frame ones, dropping some. The table includes approximately 2.5 million clones, 80% to 95% detected once. What was sequenced was naive CD4+ T cells from PBMCs. Specified subset: CD45RA+ positively selected. This chain links TRBV5-1 with TRBJ1-2; D unclear. This TCR was sampled from a man aged 18 to 29 in good health. Some clones in this sample may be carry-over from other donors' samples. CDR3 sequence: CASSFDGLSYTF. CDR3 DNA: TGCGCCAGCAGCTTTGACGGATTATCCTACACCTTC.